The 7 T cell receptor beta chains below come from one sample, sequenced in a study of identical twins. TCRdb fed the 5' RACE reads into MiXCR, producing one record per CDR3 protein. The sample has about 430,000 distinct CDR3 sequences; around 20% are singletons. The sequencing sample was made of naive T cells sorted from blood. The receptors were sampled from a man aged 45-65 years in good health.

This clonotype was counted many times. The gene calls are TRBV25-1 and TRBJ2-7, with a possible D match to TRBD1 (6 bases). Germline values: CDR1 MGHDK, CDR2 SYGVNS. Trimming left V 0 bases short and J 7 bases short, with 16 bases between. This CDR3 region has 15 residues. CDR3 residues: CASSEYPKSRGEQYF. As DNA, the CDR3 is TGTGCCAGCAGTGAATATCCCAAATCAAGGGGGGAGCAGTACTTC.

The rearrangement joins TRBV25-1 to TRBJ2-2; the D gene could be TRBD1 or TRBD2 (6 bases each). Germline CDR1 is MGHDK and CDR2 is SYGVNS. Deletions cut 4 bases from V and 5 bases from J, with 14 bases between. The CDR3 sequence is 15 residues long. The CDR3 is CASSGMGGETGELFF. The CDR3 DNA is TGTGCCAGCAGTGGAATGGGGGGCGAAACCGGGGAGCTGTTTTTT.

The chain combines TRBV6-1 with TRBJ2-1; 12 bases are shared with TRBD2. The CDR3 is 14 amino acids. CDR1 MNHNS and CDR2 SASEGT come from the germline V gene. The V segment lost 8 bases and the J segment 7 bases; nucleotides outside the gene matches: 6. In DNA, the CDR3 is TGTGCCAGCCAGAGAGGACTAGCGGGAAATGAGCAGTTCTTC. This translates into CASQRGLAGNEQFF.

V usage is TRBV20-1 and J usage is TRBJ1-5; 9 bases align to TRBD1. The CDR3 length is 14 residues. After removal of 4 bases from V and 5 bases from J, the junction contained 6 bases not matched to a gene. Looked up from germline, CDR1 is DFQATT and CDR2 is SNEGSKA (reference sequence). This chain's CDR3 is CSAIEQGADQPQHF. For the CDR3, the DNA is TGCAGTGCTATTGAACAGGGGGCCGATCAGCCCCAGCATTTT.

This clonotype was seen at least ten times. The V and J genes are TRBV2 and TRBJ2-3; D is unresolved. V was pared by 4 bases and J by 1 base, with 3 bases between. Germline lookup yields CDR1 SNHLY and CDR2 FYNNEI. This CDR3 has 12 residues. Here the CDR3 reads CASSGGTDTQYF. The CDR3 coding sequence is TGTGCCAGCAGTGGAGGCACAGATACGCAGTATTTT.

This clonotype has at least ten counts. This rearrangement joins TRBV25-1 to TRBJ1-6; tentative D call: TRBD1 (5 bases). The CDR3 consists of 16 residues. With 4 bases removed from V and 4 bases from J, the gap between germline ends came to 14 bases. CDR1 is MGHDK and CDR2 is SYGVNS in the germline V gene. This CDR3 is CASSANPGPYNSPLHF. CDR3 DNA sequence: TGTGCCAGCAGTGCAAATCCGGGGCCTTATAATTCACCCCTCCACTTT.

This clonotype was seen ten or more times. The chain combines TRBV7-9 with TRBJ1-1; no firm D call. Germline loops: CDR1 SEHNR, CDR2 FQNEAQ (reference sequence). The CDR3 extends over 12 amino acids. Between the trimmed V and J ends, which lost 5 bases and 8 bases, there was a span of 12 bases. The CDR3 loop reads CASSAVKAEAFF. Here the CDR3 DNA reads TGTGCCAGCAGCGCAGTTAAGGCAGAAGCTTTCTTT.